Listed below are T cell receptor beta chains from one sample, sequenced in a study of OX40 agonist ivuxolimab in advanced cancers. TCRdb's copy holds only in-frame clones and misses some; the assay was immunoSEQ multiplex PCR. The sample lists about 62,000 clones, 70% to 90% occurring once. Material: CD4+ or CD8+ T cells sorted from blood, obtained in a trial of the OX40 agonist ivuxolimab. These receptors were taken from an adult with an advanced solid tumor such as melanoma, head and neck, liver or kidney cancer. Each CDR3 is given with its conserved first and last residue. The D gene is left open where the match is weak. Size tells how often a clone was seen (once, few, many) or the class of an expanded clone, and some rows leave it out.

TRBD1 | TRBJ2-5 | once | TRBV5-1 | CASSRRDRVETQYF | TGCGCCAGCAGCCGCCGGGACAGGGTCGAGACCCAGTACTTC
TRBD2 | TRBJ2-1 | - | TRBV7-9 | CASSAKTAGGPNNEQFF | TGTGCCAGCAGCGCGAAAACAGCGGGAGGTCCCAACAATGAGCAGTTCTTC
TRBD1 | TRBJ2-6 | - | TRBV19 | CASSLDRPSGANVLTF | TGTGCCAGTAGTCTGGACAGGCCGTCTGGGGCCAACGTCCTGACTTTC
- | TRBJ2-1 | - | TRBV7-2 | CASSLAGATSRPQQFF | TGTGCCAGCAGCTTAGCTGGTGCGACATCCAGGCCTCAGCAGTTCTTC
TRBD1 | TRBJ1-2 | - | TRBV7-9 | CASSLGQGEGYTF | TGTGCCAGCAGCTTAGGACAGGGTGAAGGCTACACCTTC
- | TRBJ2-7 | once | TRBV15 | CATSRGLGRPYEQYF | TGTGCCACCAGCAGAGGCCTAGGACGCCCCTACGAGCAGTACTTC
- | TRBJ1-1 | - | TRBV4-2 | CASSQAGTSSEAFF | TGTGCCAGCAGCCAAGCGGGTACTTCGTCAGAAGCTTTCTTT
- | TRBJ1-5 | - | TRBV4-1 | CASSREGGGSNQPQHF | TGCGCCAGCAGCCGAGAGGGGGGGGGTAGCAATCAGCCCCAGCATTTT
TRBD2 | TRBJ2-3 | once | TRBV5-1 | CASSLLAGGDTQYF | TGCGCCAGCAGCTTACTAGCGGGTGGTGATACGCAGTATTTT
- | TRBJ2-6 | - | TRBV9 | CASTSRGAGANVLTF | TGTGCCAGCACTTCCAGGGGTGCTGGGGCCAACGTCCTGACTTTC
- | TRBJ2-7 | - | TRBV11-2 | CASSLGGRVFGEQYF | TGTGCCAGCAGCTTAGGCGGTAGAGTATTCGGCGAGCAGTACTTC
- | TRBJ2-7 | - | TRBV6-5 | CASRRGQVYEQYF | TGTGCCAGCCGCAGGGGCCAAGTCTACGAGCAGTACTTC
- | TRBJ1-2 | - | TRBV19 | CASSNTGFGQGYTF | TGTGCCAGTAGTAATACGGGATTCGGTCAAGGCTACACCTTC
- | TRBJ1-1 | once | TRBV5-5 | CASSPLGSLKTEAFF | TGTGCCAGCAGCCCCCTGGGCAGCCTGAAAACTGAAGCTTTCTTT
- | TRBJ2-2 | - | TRBV4-2 | CASSQEGTRSQTGELFF | TGTGCCAGCAGCCAAGAAGGGACTCGAAGCCAGACCGGGGAGCTGTTTTTT
TRBD2 | TRBJ2-1 | - | TRBV18 | CASSPREFYNEQFF | TGTGCCAGCTCACCGCGGGAGTTCTACAATGAGCAGTTCTTC
- | TRBJ2-1 | - | TRBV6-5 | CASRQTATSYNEQFF | TGTGCCAGCAGACAAACTGCAACCTCCTACAATGAGCAGTTCTTC
TRBD1 | TRBJ1-1 | - | TRBV19 | CASFGAGGISTEAFF | TGTGCCAGTTTTGGGGCAGGGGGAATTTCTACTGAAGCTTTCTTT
TRBD1 | TRBJ1-1 | - | TRBV6-1 | CASSPTRQGTEAFF | TGTGCCAGCAGTCCGACGAGACAGGGGACTGAAGCTTTCTTT
- | TRBJ2-5 | - | TRBV5-1 | CASSGIGAQETQYF | TGCGCCAGCAGCGGAATAGGGGCCCAAGAGACCCAGTACTTC
TRBD2 | TRBJ2-5 | - | TRBV13 | CASSFSVGGRRETQYF | TGTGCCAGCAGCTTTTCCGTGGGCGGGAGAAGAGAGACCCAGTACTTC
TRBD2 | TRBJ2-6 | - | TRBV27 | CASGVAGRSGANVLTF | TGTGCCAGCGGAGTAGCGGGGCGAAGTGGGGCCAACGTCCTGACTTTC
- | TRBJ1-1 | - | TRBV6-5 | CASSYRAGETEAFF | TGTGCCAGCAGTTACAGGGCAGGGGAAACTGAAGCTTTCTTT
- | TRBJ2-1 | - | TRBV6-5 | CASRATGNNEQFF | TGTGCCAGCAGGGCCACAGGGAACAATGAGCAGTTCTTC
TRBD2 | TRBJ2-3 | - | TRBV5-1 | CASSFALWTSGRNTDTQYF | TGCGCCAGCAGCTTTGCCCTATGGACTAGCGGGAGGAACACAGATACGCAGTATTTT
TRBD1 | TRBJ2-6 | - | TRBV5-4 | CASFEQGQAPSGANVLTF | TGTGCCAGCTTCGAGCAGGGACAGGCTCCCTCTGGGGCCAACGTCCTGACTTTC
TRBD1 | TRBJ2-7 | - | TRBV7-2 | CASSLNRDSYYEQYF | TGTGCCAGCAGCTTAAACCGGGACAGTTACTACGAGCAGTACTTC
TRBD2 | TRBJ2-7 | - | TRBV6-5 | CASRPRTSAYLEQYF | TGTGCCAGCAGACCCCGAACTAGCGCCTACCTCGAGCAGTACTTC
- | TRBJ1-2 | - | TRBV19 | CASSKYYGYTF | TGTGCCAGTAGTAAATACTATGGCTACACCTTC
- | TRBJ2-3 | - | TRBV7-9 | CASSLVASTDTQYF | TGTGCCAGCAGCTTAGTAGCGAGCACAGATACGCAGTATTTT
- | TRBJ2-7 | few | TRBV11-1 | CASSTPPYEQYF | TGTGCCAGCAGCACCCCCCCTTACGAGCAGTACTTC
TRBD1 | TRBJ2-3 | - | TRBV28 | CASSLQRYRGADTQYF | TGTGCCAGCAGTTTACAACGGTACAGGGGCGCAGATACGCAGTATTTT
- | TRBJ2-7 | once | TRBV21-1 | CASSKPNREGRPYEQYF | TGTGCCAGCAGCAAACCAAACCGGGAGGGCCGGCCCTACGAGCAGTACTTC
TRBD1 | TRBJ1-1 | - | TRBV9 | CASSRQGGDTEAFF | TGTGCCAGCAGCCGACAGGGGGGAGACACTGAAGCTTTCTTT
- | TRBJ1-1 | few | TRBV6-1 | CASSEWGRGQTEAFF | TGTGCCAGCAGTGAATGGGGGAGAGGACAGACTGAAGCTTTCTTT
- | TRBJ2-7 | - | TRBV20-1 | CSASMSYEQYF | TGCAGTGCTAGTATGTCCTACGAGCAGTACTTC
TRBD1 | TRBJ2-2 | - | TRBV7-3 | CASSSNPGQSNTGELFF | TGTGCCAGCAGCAGCAACCCGGGACAGTCGAACACCGGGGAGCTGTTTTTT
- | TRBJ1-2 | - | TRBV5-6 | CASSPTYLTNYGYTF | TGTGCCAGCAGCCCTACATACCTGACAAACTATGGCTACACCTTC
TRBD2 | TRBJ2-7 | - | TRBV5-1 | CASRENVAGGHEQHF | TGCGCCAGCAGGGAAAACGTGGCGGGAGGACACGAGCAGCACTTC
- | TRBJ2-1 | few | TRBV19 | CASRGGGEQFF | TGTGCCAGTAGAGGGGGAGGTGAGCAGTTCTTC
TRBD1 | TRBJ1-2 | - | TRBV4-2 | CASSQEGQGAPGYTF | TGTGCCAGCAGCCAAGAGGGACAGGGGGCGCCAGGCTACACCTTC
TRBD2 | TRBJ2-7 | - | TRBV5-5 | CASSFVAGYEQYF | TGTGCCAGCAGCTTTGTAGCGGGGTACGAGCAGTACTTC
TRBD1 | TRBJ2-2 | - | TRBV5-1 | CASSPAPGQGIAGELFF | TGCGCCAGCAGCCCCGCCCCAGGACAGGGAATTGCCGGGGAGCTGTTTTTT
TRBD1 | TRBJ2-2 | - | TRBV4-2 | CASSQQGAYTGELFF | TGTGCCAGCAGCCAACAGGGGGCTTACACCGGGGAGCTGTTTTTT